The clone carrying this T cell receptor (beta chain) appeared a few times. Between the trimmed V and J ends, which lost 0 bases and 1 base, there was a span of 11 bases. Looked up from germline, CDR1 is SGHTA and CDR2 is FQGNSA. The CDR3 spans 16 residues. Profiled with immunoSEQ multiplex PCR; TCRdb holds only in-frame clones, not every one. The sample holds some 240,000 clones, roughly 90% seen once. This sample is drawn from a study of blood T cell repertoires in COVID-19. The sample was peripheral blood. The rearrangement links TRBV7-2 to TRBJ2-3, with D possibly TRBD2 on 5 matching bases. This sequence originates from a man aged 55 to 70 who had recovered from COVID-19. The CDR3, as DNA: TGTGCCAGCAGCTTAGCCTCGGGTAGCGGCACAGATACGCAGTATTTT. Translating it yields CASSLASGSGTDTQYF.